Following are 5 T cell receptor beta chains from one sample sequenced in a study of T cells in Graves' hyperthyroidism and ophthalmopathy. Using RNA transcripts as the source, TCR beta CDR3 regions were amplified. TCR CDR3 underwent first-round RT-PCR with the HTBI primer set. TCRdb re-analysed the multiplex PCR reads in MiXCR, keeping a single row per CDR3 protein. This table holds roughly 380,000 distinct CDR3 sequences, approximately 13% found once. Sequenced material: blood. These receptors were taken from a man aged 25 to 45 with Graves' hyperthyroidism that later progressed to Graves' ophthalmopathy.

There are many counts of this clonotype. J is TRBJ1-1 and V is TRBV7-9; tentative D call: TRBD1 (6 bases). Trimming left V 5 bases short and J 0 bases short, with 16 bases between. Germline CDR1 and CDR2: SEHNR and FQNEAQ (reference sequence). This CDR3 is built from 16 residues. CDR3 amino acids: CASSPTVGDMNTEAFF. The DNA for the CDR3 is TGTGCCAGCAGCCCAACGGTTGGGGACATGAACACTGAAGCTTTCTTT.

The chain links TRBV30 to TRBJ2-2, with D perhaps TRBD2 (5 bases). The CDR3 is 13 residues long. V was trimmed by 5 bases and J by 5 bases, leaving 12 bases between them. The germline gives CDR1 GTSNPN, CDR2 SVGIG (reference sequence). The CDR3 coding sequence is TGTGCCTGGTCGCGGGCCTTAACCGGGGAGCTGTTTTTT. This codes for CAWSRALTGELFF.

Comments on this clonotype: A much larger clonotype is one base distant, so this may be a read error. The rearrangement uses TRBV7-6 and TRBJ2-7; TRBD1 aligns across 11 bases. There are 16 residues in the CDR3. In germline, CDR1 is SGHVS, CDR2 FNYEAQ. V trimming: 5 bases; J trimming: 9 bases; junction bases outside the gene matches: 15. The CDR3 region has the DNA TGTGCCAGCAGCAACGGTTTGGGACAGGGGGTAAGCGGGCAGTACTTC. It specifies CASSNGLGQGVSGQYF.

This clonotype was picked up many times. The chain employs TRBV7-9 and TRBJ2-1; TRBD1 is a possible D gene (6 bases). V was clipped by 5 bases and J by 0 bases, with 14 bases between them. Germline assignment: CDR1 SEHNR and CDR2 FQNEAQ (reference sequence). This CDR3 has 16 residues. CDR3 residues: CASSRMDSSSYNEQFF. The CDR3 DNA follows: TGTGCCAGCAGCCGAATGGACAGCAGCTCCTACAATGAGCAGTTCTTC.

In its sample, this clonotype was seen a few times. The chain employs TRBV20-1 and TRBJ1-4, with D unresolved. The V end lost 3 bases, the J end lost 8 bases, and 10 bases lay between the germline ends. Germline V gene data show CDR1 as DFQATT and CDR2 as SNEGSKA (reference sequence). The CDR3 contains 12 residues. The CDR3 DNA follows: TGCAGTGCTAGCAAGAGTCACGAAAAACTGTTTTTT. As protein: CSASKSHEKLFF.